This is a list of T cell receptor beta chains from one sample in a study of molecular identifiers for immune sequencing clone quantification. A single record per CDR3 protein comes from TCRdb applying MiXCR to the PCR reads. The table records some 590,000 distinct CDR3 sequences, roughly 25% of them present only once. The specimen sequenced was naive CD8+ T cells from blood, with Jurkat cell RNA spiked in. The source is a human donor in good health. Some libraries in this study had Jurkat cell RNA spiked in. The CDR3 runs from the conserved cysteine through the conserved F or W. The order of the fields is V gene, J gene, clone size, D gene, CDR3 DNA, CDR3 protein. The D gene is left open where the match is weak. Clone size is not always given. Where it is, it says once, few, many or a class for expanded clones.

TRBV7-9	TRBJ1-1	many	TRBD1	TGTGCCAGCAGCTCCCCCGGGACAGGGTTGATAGAAGCTTTCTTT	CASSSPGTGLIEAFF
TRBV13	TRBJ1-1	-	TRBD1	TGTGCCAGCAGCACCCGACAGGGCACTGAAGCTTTCTTT	CASSTRQGTEAFF
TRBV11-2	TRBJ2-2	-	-	TGTGCCAGCAGCTTCGGACCCAACACCGGGGAGCTGTTTTTT	CASSFGPNTGELFF
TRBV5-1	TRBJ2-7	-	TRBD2	TGCGCCAGCAGCCCCGAGGCAGGGACTAGCGACTTCTGGGACGAGCAGTACTTC	CASSPEAGTSDFWDEQYF
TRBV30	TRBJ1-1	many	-	TGTGCCTGGAGTGCTGGGGGGCTCGGGACTGAAGCTTTCTTT	CAWSAGGLGTEAFF
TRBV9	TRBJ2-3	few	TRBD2	TGTGCCAGCAGCCCCGGGGTAGCGGGACTCACAGATACGCAGTATTTT	CASSPGVAGLTDTQYF
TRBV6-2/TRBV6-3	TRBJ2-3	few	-	TGTGCCAGCAGTTACTCGAGGCAGGTCACAGATACGCAGTATTTT	CASSYSRQVTDTQYF
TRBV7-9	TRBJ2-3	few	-	TGTGCCAGCAGCCCACGGAGGGCCCAAGATATCACAGATACGCAGTATTTT	CASSPRRAQDITDTQYF
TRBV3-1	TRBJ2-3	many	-	TGTGCCAGCAGTCCTCATGGGGATACGCAGTATTTT	CASSPHGDTQYF
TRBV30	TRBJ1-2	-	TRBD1	TGTGCCTCTAAGACAGGGCCCTACTTACACCACTTC	CASKTGPYLHHF
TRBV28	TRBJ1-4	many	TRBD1	TGTGCCAGCAGCCCCATACGCCTCCGGGACAGGGAAGGTGATGAAAAACTGTTTTTT	CASSPIRLRDREGDEKLFF
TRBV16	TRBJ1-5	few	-	TGTGCCAGCCTCCCGGGGGGGTCAATTAGCAATCAGCCCCAGCATTTT	CASLPGGSISNQPQHF
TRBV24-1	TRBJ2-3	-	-	TGTGCCACCAGTTTAGGGGGCACAGATACGCAGTATTTT	CATSLGGTDTQYF
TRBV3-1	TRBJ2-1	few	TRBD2	TGTGCCAGCAGCCAACCGGACGGGCTAGCGGGGTACAATGAGCAGTTCTTC	CASSQPDGLAGYNEQFF
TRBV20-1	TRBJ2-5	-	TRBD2	TGCAGTGCTAGAGCAGACGGGAGGGAGACCCAGTACTTC	CSARADGRETQYF
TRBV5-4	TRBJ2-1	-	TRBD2	TGTGCCAGCAGACACGAACTAGCGGGAGGATACAATGAGCAGTTCTTC	CASRHELAGGYNEQFF
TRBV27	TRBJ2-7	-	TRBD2	TGTGCCAGCAGTTCCCGGAGGACTAGCGGGAGGCAATTTTACGAGCAGTACTTC	CASSSRRTSGRQFYEQYF
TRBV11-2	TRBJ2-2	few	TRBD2	TGTGCCAGCAGCTTAGGGAGACAGGGACTAGCGTCCGGGGAGCTGTTTTTT	CASSLGRQGLASGELFF
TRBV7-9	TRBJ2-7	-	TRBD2	TGTGCCAGCAGCTTAGTCTTGTTAGTCAGGGGGACTAGCTCCATCTCCTACGAGCAGTACTTC	CASSLVLLVRGTSSISYEQYF
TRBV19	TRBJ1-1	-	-	TGTGCCAGAAGTATGCCCGGGGCTGAAGCTTTCTTT	CARSMPGAEAFF
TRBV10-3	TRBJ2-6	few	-	TGTGCCATCAGTGAGGGGGTGCCCTCTGGGGCCAACGTCCTGACTTTC	CAISEGVPSGANVLTF
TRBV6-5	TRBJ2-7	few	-	TGTGCCAGCAGTTACTCGCCGGGGCTCGCATACGAGCAGTACTTC	CASSYSPGLAYEQYF
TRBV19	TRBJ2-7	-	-	TGTGCCAGTAGTGGGCTCATTGGATCCTACGAGCAGTACTTC	CASSGLIGSYEQYF
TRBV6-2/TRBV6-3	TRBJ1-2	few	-	TGTGCCAGCAGTTACGCGCAGCAGTACCCCTATGGCTACACCTTC	CASSYAQQYPYGYTF
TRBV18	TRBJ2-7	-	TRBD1	TGTGCCAGCTCACCGGGACAGGATTTCTACGAGCAGCACTTC	CASSPGQDFYEQHF
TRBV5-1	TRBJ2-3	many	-	TGCGCCAGCAGCCTGAGAGGGAAGTCCAGCACAGATACGCAGTATTTT	CASSLRGKSSTDTQYF
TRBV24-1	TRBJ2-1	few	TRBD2	TGTGCCACCAGTGATTTAGCGGGAGGGAGTATCAATGAGCAGTTCTTC	CATSDLAGGSINEQFF
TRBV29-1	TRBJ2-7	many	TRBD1	TGCAGCGTTGAGGGACAGGGGACCTACGAGCAGTACTTC	CSVEGQGTYEQYF
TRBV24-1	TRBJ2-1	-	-	TGTGCCACCGGAGGGGTAGGGGGAAATGAGCAGTTCTTC	CATGGVGGNEQFF
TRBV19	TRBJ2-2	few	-	TGTGCCAGTAGTCCCCTAGCTTCCACCGGGGAGCTGTTTTTT	CASSPLASTGELFF
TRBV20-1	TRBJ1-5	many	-	TGCAGTGCTAGAGAATTGCAGGGTGTGGGCAATCAGCCCCAGCATTTT	CSARELQGVGNQPQHF
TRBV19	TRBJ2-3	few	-	TGTGCCAGTAGTATAGAGGTACCGGGACGACTCCCAAGGTCAGATACGCAGTATTTT	CASSIEVPGRLPRSDTQYF
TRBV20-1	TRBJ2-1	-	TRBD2	TGCAGTGCTTCCGGGACTAGCGGGATTGTCCCCTACAATGAGCAGTTCTTC	CSASGTSGIVPYNEQFF
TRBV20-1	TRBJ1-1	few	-	TGCAGTGCCAAAGATGGGACGGCCATCTGGAAGGCTGAAGCTTTCTTT	CSAKDGTAIWKAEAFF
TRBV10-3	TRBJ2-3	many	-	TGTGCCATCAGTGGGGATGGCGGATTCACAGATACGCAGTATTTT	CAISGDGGFTDTQYF
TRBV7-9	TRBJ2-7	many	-	TGTGCCAGCAGCTTAGTGTCCAGGAATAATGGGGAGCAGTACTTC	CASSLVSRNNGEQYF
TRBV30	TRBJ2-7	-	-	TGTGCCTGGAGTGTATCCCACATCTTCGAGCAGTACTTC	CAWSVSHIFEQYF
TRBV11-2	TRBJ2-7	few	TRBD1	TGTGCCAGCAGCTCCGGCAGGGGGCTTATCTACGAGCAGTACTTC	CASSSGRGLIYEQYF
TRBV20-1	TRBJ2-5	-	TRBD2	TGCAGTGCGCGACTAGCTGGAGAAGGGGAAGAGACCCAGTACTTC	CSARLAGEGEETQYF
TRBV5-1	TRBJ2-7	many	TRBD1	TGCGCCAGCAGCTGGACCGGCAGGACAGGGGATTACGAGCAGTACTTC	CASSWTGRTGDYEQYF
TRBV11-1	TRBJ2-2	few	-	TGTGCCAGCAGCGAGCTCCGGACAGCTAACGCCGGGGAGCTGTTTTTT	CASSELRTANAGELFF